This TCR beta chain was sequenced in a study of cytomegalovirus exposure and HLA in healthy donors. The primer mix had 60 Vbeta and 13 Jbeta primers. Authors' data handling: Tens of millions of unique TCR beta chains, roughly 11 million of them shared, were counted by a later analysis. Produced via immunoSEQ multiplex PCR; TCRdb's table is partial and in-frame only. V, J and clone size were drawn from that table, and D and trimming were deduced from the DNA. In the table there are over 150,000 clones, less than 80% of which are singletons. V was pared by 8 bases and J by 4 bases, with 13 bases of the junction left unmatched. This CDR3 is 15 amino acids long. Per the germline V gene, CDR1 is LNHDA and CDR2 is SQIVND (reference sequence). Details on this clone: Its antigen is not identified.

Study-wide results and limits: According to a later analysis, most TCR beta chains associated with CMV appeared HLA-restricted.

In nominal health when sampled, donors likely had unrecorded immune exposures nonetheless. Material for sequencing was PBMCs. The receptor was derived from a man aged 40-55 years in good health and CMV-seronegative. The gene calls are TRBV19 and TRBJ1-2, with 7 bases aligning to TRBD1. CDR3: CASQGGSRPLYGYTF. The CDR3 nucleotides read TGTGCCAGTCAGGGGGGATCCCGCCCGCTCTATGGCTACACCTTC.